This is a list of T cell receptor beta chains from one sample in a study of blood T cell repertoires in COVID-19. TCRdb's copy holds only in-frame clones and misses some; the assay was immunoSEQ multiplex PCR. Found here are tens of thousands of clones, more than 75% of them singletons; the top ten hold about 28%. Material: peripheral blood. These receptors were collected from a man aged 80 or over with acute or convalescent COVID-19. Each CDR3 is given with its conserved first and last residue. The order of the fields is V gene, J gene, D gene, clone size, CDR3 protein. A D gene is named only where the DNA matches it firmly. Clone size is shown for a subset of rows, as once, few, many or a class of expanded clone.

v_call: TRBV7-3
j_call: TRBJ2-2
d_call: TRBD2
clone_size: once
cdr3_aa: CASSLELAGRGELFF

v_call: TRBV7-3
j_call: TRBJ2-2
d_call: TRBD1
clone_size: NA
cdr3_aa: CASSIQGADTGELFF

v_call: TRBV11-2
j_call: TRBJ2-3
d_call: TRBD2
clone_size: NA
cdr3_aa: CASSLEFGGAVDTQYF

v_call: TRBV11-1
j_call: TRBJ2-5
d_call: NA
clone_size: NA
cdr3_aa: CASSRGGTGQETQYF

v_call: TRBV29-1
j_call: TRBJ2-2
d_call: TRBD1
clone_size: NA
cdr3_aa: CSGYRGSGAGELFF

v_call: TRBV29-1
j_call: TRBJ1-5
d_call: NA
clone_size: few
cdr3_aa: CSVGIGPNQPQHF

v_call: TRBV20-1
j_call: TRBJ2-3
d_call: NA
clone_size: NA
cdr3_aa: CSASLRAGTDTQYF

v_call: TRBV29-1
j_call: TRBJ1-4
d_call: TRBD1
clone_size: NA
cdr3_aa: CSVSGTGDNEKLFF

v_call: TRBV18
j_call: TRBJ1-4
d_call: NA
clone_size: NA
cdr3_aa: CASSPNEGDNEKLFF

v_call: TRBV2
j_call: TRBJ2-2
d_call: NA
clone_size: NA
cdr3_aa: CASKKRSGNTGELFF

v_call: TRBV28
j_call: TRBJ2-5
d_call: NA
clone_size: NA
cdr3_aa: CASSPPPLPETQYF

v_call: TRBV20-1
j_call: TRBJ1-5
d_call: TRBD1
clone_size: NA
cdr3_aa: CSASRGTAKQPQHF

v_call: TRBV12-3/TRBV12-4
j_call: TRBJ1-1
d_call: TRBD1
clone_size: NA
cdr3_aa: CASSLRGGGEAFF

v_call: TRBV3-1/TRBV3-2
j_call: TRBJ1-2
d_call: TRBD1
clone_size: once
cdr3_aa: CASSPHRGGGYTF

v_call: TRBV19
j_call: TRBJ2-1
d_call: TRBD2
clone_size: few
cdr3_aa: CASSMGLAASSYNEQFF

v_call: TRBV29-1
j_call: TRBJ2-3
d_call: NA
clone_size: NA
cdr3_aa: CSVEESGTDTQYF

v_call: TRBV9
j_call: TRBJ2-7
d_call: TRBD2
clone_size: NA
cdr3_aa: CASSREVNYEQYF

v_call: TRBV2
j_call: TRBJ2-1
d_call: NA
clone_size: NA
cdr3_aa: CASSEALPVPYNEQFF

v_call: TRBV18
j_call: TRBJ2-4
d_call: NA
clone_size: NA
cdr3_aa: CASSPRSSLMQGNIQYF

v_call: TRBV4-1
j_call: TRBJ2-3
d_call: NA
clone_size: NA
cdr3_aa: CASSQSGSTDTQYF

v_call: TRBV5-6
j_call: TRBJ2-1
d_call: TRBD1
clone_size: NA
cdr3_aa: CASSITGGTEQFF

v_call: TRBV2
j_call: TRBJ1-4
d_call: NA
clone_size: NA
cdr3_aa: CASSSRGYNEKLFF

v_call: TRBV15
j_call: TRBJ1-1
d_call: NA
clone_size: NA
cdr3_aa: CATSRPIRGGVNTEAFF

v_call: TRBV4-2
j_call: TRBJ2-3
d_call: NA
clone_size: NA
cdr3_aa: CASSQVRGSGDTQYF

v_call: TRBV20-1
j_call: TRBJ2-1
d_call: TRBD2
clone_size: NA
cdr3_aa: CSASGTTSVDYNEQFF

v_call: TRBV11-3
j_call: TRBJ2-7
d_call: TRBD1
clone_size: NA
cdr3_aa: CASSKGQGGAYEQYF

v_call: TRBV29-1
j_call: TRBJ2-2
d_call: NA
clone_size: NA
cdr3_aa: CSVAIWGQTNTGELFF

v_call: TRBV2
j_call: TRBJ1-6
d_call: NA
clone_size: medium-sized
cdr3_aa: CASSVRSSYNSPLHF

v_call: TRBV28
j_call: TRBJ1-2
d_call: NA
clone_size: once
cdr3_aa: CASRKTGFYGYTF

v_call: TRBV6-4
j_call: TRBJ1-2
d_call: NA
clone_size: many
cdr3_aa: CASKTLRGPGGYGYTF

v_call: TRBV6-4
j_call: TRBJ2-3
d_call: NA
clone_size: NA
cdr3_aa: CASSLQGGGTDTQYF

v_call: TRBV18
j_call: TRBJ2-1
d_call: NA
clone_size: once
cdr3_aa: CASSPGGGGYEQFF

v_call: TRBV6-5
j_call: TRBJ2-7
d_call: TRBD2
clone_size: NA
cdr3_aa: CASSLGGRLDYEQYF

v_call: TRBV27
j_call: TRBJ1-1
d_call: NA
clone_size: NA
cdr3_aa: CASSFQDSLNTEAFF

v_call: TRBV4-1
j_call: TRBJ2-7
d_call: NA
clone_size: NA
cdr3_aa: CASSQVVQSYEQYF

v_call: TRBV7-3
j_call: TRBJ2-1
d_call: TRBD1
clone_size: NA
cdr3_aa: CASTPPGQVFYNEQFF

v_call: TRBV5-5
j_call: TRBJ2-7
d_call: NA
clone_size: NA
cdr3_aa: CASSPLEISYEQYF

v_call: TRBV10-3
j_call: TRBJ1-1
d_call: TRBD1
clone_size: NA
cdr3_aa: CAIGTGARNTEAFF

v_call: TRBV15
j_call: TRBJ2-1
d_call: NA
clone_size: many
cdr3_aa: CATSRSDSSYNEQFF

v_call: TRBV5-5
j_call: TRBJ1-2
d_call: NA
clone_size: NA
cdr3_aa: CASSFSPGQDYGYTF

v_call: TRBV9
j_call: TRBJ2-1
d_call: NA
clone_size: NA
cdr3_aa: CASSQGGSYNEQFF

v_call: TRBV7-8
j_call: TRBJ1-3
d_call: TRBD1
clone_size: NA
cdr3_aa: CASSLVGQGSVRGNTIYF

v_call: TRBV6-1
j_call: TRBJ2-7
d_call: NA
clone_size: NA
cdr3_aa: CASSDAGQSSYEQYF

v_call: TRBV5-1
j_call: TRBJ1-5
d_call: TRBD1
clone_size: NA
cdr3_aa: CASSARTGEQPQHF

v_call: TRBV9
j_call: TRBJ1-3
d_call: TRBD1
clone_size: NA
cdr3_aa: CASRGDSSSGNTIYF

v_call: TRBV7-9
j_call: TRBJ1-4
d_call: TRBD1
clone_size: NA
cdr3_aa: CASSLQGTGWEKLFF

v_call: TRBV18
j_call: TRBJ1-1
d_call: NA
clone_size: NA
cdr3_aa: CASSPGANTEAFF

v_call: TRBV6-5
j_call: TRBJ1-2
d_call: NA
clone_size: NA
cdr3_aa: CASSPPDRAYGYTF

v_call: TRBV6-5
j_call: TRBJ2-7
d_call: TRBD2
clone_size: NA
cdr3_aa: CASRWEGRNSYEQYF

v_call: TRBV27
j_call: TRBJ2-3
d_call: TRBD1
clone_size: NA
cdr3_aa: CASSVRDRARADTQYF

v_call: TRBV3-1/TRBV3-2
j_call: TRBJ1-1
d_call: NA
clone_size: NA
cdr3_aa: CASSQDRGGAFF

v_call: TRBV6-1
j_call: TRBJ2-2
d_call: TRBD2
clone_size: NA
cdr3_aa: CASSERAGGPGGELFF

v_call: TRBV15
j_call: TRBJ2-1
d_call: TRBD2
clone_size: NA
cdr3_aa: CATSSSSGGNNEQFF

v_call: TRBV5-1
j_call: TRBJ2-5
d_call: NA
clone_size: few
cdr3_aa: CASSLDREETQYF

v_call: TRBV19
j_call: TRBJ1-2
d_call: TRBD1
clone_size: NA
cdr3_aa: CASTHRDRETYGYTF